These 27 T cell receptor beta chains were all obtained from the same sample, sequenced in a study of blood T cell repertoires in COVID-19. Data came from immunoSEQ multiplex PCR; TCRdb stores just in-frame clones and leaves some out. The table lists roughly 430,000 clones, over 75% of them singletons. The specimen sequenced was PBMCs or T cells enriched from blood (not recorded which). The receptors were gathered from a woman aged 40 to 55 with acute COVID-19.

The chain employs TRBV3-1 (or the pseudogene TRBV3-2) and TRBJ2-5; tentative D call: TRBD1 (6 bases). Trimming removed 4 bases at V and 4 bases at J, with 16 bases between. Germline V gives CDR1 LGHDT, CDR2 YNNKEL (reference sequence). The CDR3 is 15 residues long. The CDR3 sequence: CASSLHPQGGETQYF. DNA for the CDR3: TGTGCCAGCAGCCTTCACCCACAGGGTGGAGAGACCCAGTACTTC.

V is TRBV11-2 and J is TRBJ2-7; 8 bases align to TRBD2. Germline trimming cut 4 bases from V and 3 bases from J; bases unmatched to any gene: 11. The CDR3 contains 16 residues. Germline CDR1 SGHAT, CDR2 FQNNGV. CDR3 DNA sequence: TGTGCCAGCAGCTCCGTTGGACTAGCCGGACTCTACGAGCAGTACTTC. Translation gives CASSSVGLAGLYEQYF.

The chain couples TRBV11-3 to TRBJ2-1; 10 bases fit TRBD2. The CDR3 is made up of 17 amino acids. V was clipped by 3 bases and J by 5 bases; unmatched bases: 10. Looked up from germline, CDR1 is SGHNT and CDR2 is YENEEA. The CDR3 nucleotides are TGTGCCAGCAGCTTGAACCTACGAGGACTAGCGGACAATGAGCAGTTCTTC. It yields the protein CASSLNLRGLADNEQFF.

Of note for this clone: Different DNA sequences within this sample yield the same CDR3. V and J are TRBV18 and TRBJ1-6; 12 nucleotides line up with TRBD1. Germline CDR1 and CDR2: KGHSH and LQKENI. CDR3 length equals 15 residues. The J segment lost 7 bases and the V segment lost 3 bases, leaving 1 base of the junction unmatched. The CDR3 DNA follows: TGTGCCAGCTCACCGGGGACAGGGGGCAATTCACCCCTCCACTTT. This gives the protein CASSPGTGGNSPLHF. Full variable domain (outside the CDR3, taken from reference TRBV18 and TRBJ1-6): NAGVMQNPRHLVRRRGQEARLRCSPMKGHSHVYWYRQLPEEGLKFMVYLQKENIIDESGMPKERFSAEFPKEGPSILRIQQVVRGDSAAYFCASSPGTGGNSPLHFGNGTRLTVT.

This clone was found a few times. The chain has TRBV25-1 and TRBJ1-1; tentative D call: TRBD1 (6 bases). The germline V gene has CDR1 MGHDK and CDR2 SYGVNS. The CDR3 spans 13 residues. V was cut by 6 bases and J by 7 bases, with 15 bases left in between. The CDR3 DNA sequence: TGTGCCAGCAGACAGGGCGGAAGGGGTGAAGCTTTCTTT. Translation: CASRQGGRGEAFF. The full variable domain, completed using reference TRBV25-1 and TRBJ1-1, is EADIYQTPRYLVIGTGKKITLECSQTMGHDKMYWYQQDPGMELHLIHYSYGVNSTEKGDLSSESTVSRIRTEHFPLTLESARPSHTSQYLCASRQGGRGEAFFGQGTRLTVV.

V gene TRBV19 combines with J gene TRBJ2-5; 12 bases are a match to TRBD1. CDR1 is LNHDA and CDR2 is SQIVND in the germline V gene (reference sequence). This CDR3 has 15 residues. V trimming: 5 bases; J trimming: 6 bases; junction bases outside the gene matches: 7. The CDR3 here is CASSPGTGGAQTQYF. Written as DNA, the CDR3 is TGTGCCAGTAGTCCCGGGACAGGGGGCGCGCAGACCCAGTACTTC.

The chain links TRBV5-4 to TRBJ2-1; 10 bases agree with TRBD2. This CDR3 spans 16 amino acids. The V gene's germline CDR1 is SGHNT and CDR2 YYREEE (reference sequence). J gave up 7 bases and V 0 bases, and 7 bases lay outside the gene matches. For the CDR3, the DNA is TGTGCCAGCAGCTTGGGCAAGCGGGGGGGCCAGAATGAGCAGTTCTTC. It specifies CASSLGKRGGQNEQFF.

The CDR3 spells CASSPPGRKNIQYF. CDR3 nucleotide sequence: TGTGCCAGCAGCCCCCCGGGGAGAAAAAACATTCAGTACTTC. The chain couples TRBV7-9 to TRBJ2-4; TRBD2 might be the D (5 bases). V lost 5 bases, J lost 4 bases, and 12 bases lay in between. This CDR3 is built from 14 residues. Germline lookup yields CDR1 SEHNR and CDR2 FQNEAQ (reference sequence). Filled out from reference TRBV7-9 and TRBJ2-4, the complete variable domain reads DTGVSQNPRHKITKRGQNVTFRCDPISEHNRLYWYRQTLGQGPEFLTYFQNEAQLEKSRLLSDRFSAERPKGSFSTLEIQRTEQGDSAMYLCASSPPGRKNIQYFGAGTRLSVL.

The chain recombines TRBV5-1 with TRBJ2-7; 7 bases match TRBD1. J was trimmed by 4 bases and V by 5 bases; bases with no gene match: 9. Germline V gives CDR1 SGHRS, CDR2 YFSETQ. This CDR3 region has 14 residues. In DNA form, the CDR3 reads TGCGCCAGCAGGCGCCCGGGACAGAGTTACGAGCAGTACTTC. It specifies CASRRPGQSYEQYF. Complete variable domain (other parts from reference TRBV5-1 and TRBJ2-7): KAGVTQTPRYLIKTRGQQVTLSCSPISGHRSVSWYQQTPGQGLQFLFEYFSETQRNKGNFPGRFSGRQFSNSRSEMNVSTLELGDSALYLCASRRPGQSYEQYFGPGTRLTVT.

The CDR3 spells CASSLGRGYYEQYF. The CDR3 bases are TGTGCCAGCAGCTTAGGGCGAGGGTACTACGAGCAGTACTTC. The V gene is TRBV11-3, the J gene TRBJ2-7; D may be TRBD2 (5 bases). CDR1 SGHNT and CDR2 YENEEA come from the germline V gene. This CDR3 is 14 amino acids long. The V end lost 1 base, the J end lost 3 bases, and 10 bases lay between the germline ends. Variable domain in full (rest from reference TRBV11-3 and TRBJ2-7): EAGVVQSPRYKIIEKKQPVAFWCNPISGHNTLYWYLQNLGQGPELLIRYENEEAVDDSQLPKDRFSAERLKGVDSTLKIQPAELGDSAVYLCASSLGRGYYEQYFGPGTRLTVT.

J is TRBJ1-2 and V is TRBV7-9, with 8 bases that match TRBD1. V dropped 5 bases and J dropped 8; count of bases not matched to a gene: 16. This CDR3 contains 16 residues. CDR1 SEHNR and CDR2 FQNEAQ come from the germline V gene (reference sequence). CDR3 in amino acids: CASSPTPHGQGRGYTF. The CDR3 DNA follows: TGTGCCAGCAGCCCTACTCCCCACGGACAGGGACGGGGCTACACCTTC.

This chain connects TRBV3-1 (or the pseudogene TRBV3-2) to TRBJ2-7; no reliable D call. CDR1 LGHDT and CDR2 YNNKEL come from the germline V gene (reference sequence). V was cut by 1 base and J by 7 bases, with 11 bases left in between. The CDR3 is made up of 13 amino acids. CDR3 coding DNA: TGTGCCAGCAGCCAAGTGGGCAGGTGGGAGCAGTACTTC. This sequence encodes CASSQVGRWEQYF.

The genes are TRBV11-2 and TRBJ2-7, with 7 nucleotides matching TRBD2. V lost 5 bases to trimming and J lost 0 bases; unmatched junction nucleotides: 4. Germline lookup yields CDR1 SGHAT and CDR2 FQNNGV. CDR3 length: 14 residues. The CDR3 DNA reads TGTGCCAGCAGCCGGGACTACTCCTCCTACGAGCAGTACTTC. Protein sequence: CASSRDYSSYEQYF.

The genes are TRBV30 and TRBJ2-5; D may be TRBD2 (5 bases). V lost 7 bases, J lost 3 bases, and 15 bases lay in between. Germline assignment: CDR1 GTSNPN and CDR2 SVGIG (reference sequence). The CDR3 contains 13 residues. The chain's CDR3 is CASKMGREETQYF. CDR3 nucleotides: TGTGCCTCGAAGATGGGGAGAGAAGAGACCCAGTACTTC.

In its sample, this clone was seen a few times. This specimen includes other DNA sequences encoding the same CDR3. The rearrangement links TRBV2 to TRBJ1-1; 10 bases map to TRBD1. Germline lookup yields CDR1 SNHLY and CDR2 FYNNEI. Trimming at V came to 3 bases and at J to 0 bases, leaving 1 base not matched to a gene. The CDR3 has 15 residues. The CDR3 reads CASSEGQGMNTEAFF. As DNA, the CDR3 is TGTGCCAGCAGTGAGGGACAGGGGATGAACACTGAAGCTTTCTTT.

The V and J genes are TRBV4-1 and TRBJ2-7, with 9 nucleotides matching TRBD1. With V trimmed by 1 base and J by 4 bases, 2 bases remained unmatched. Per germline, CDR1 MGHRA and CDR2 YSYEKL. The CDR3 runs 14 residues. The CDR3 region is CASSQGQGVYEQYF. CDR3 DNA: TGCGCCAGCAGCCAAGGACAGGGGGTTTACGAGCAGTACTTC.

The chain carries TRBV4-1 and TRBJ1-4; tentatively, D is TRBD1 (6 bases). Germline loops: CDR1 MGHRA, CDR2 YSYEKL. V was trimmed by 3 bases and J by 9 bases, leaving 14 bases between them. The CDR3 covers 14 residues. This chain's CDR3 is CASSQPGTLKKLFF. The CDR3, as DNA: TGCGCCAGCAGCCAGCCCGGGACACTCAAAAAACTGTTTTTT.

This rearrangement joins TRBV7-2 to TRBJ2-1; TRBD2 aligns across 15 bases. Germline V gene lookup returns CDR1 SGHTA and CDR2 FQGNSA. The CDR3 covers 17 residues. V lost 4 bases to trimming and J lost 5 bases; unmatched junction nucleotides: 6. The DNA of the CDR3 is TGTGCCAGCAGCTGGACTGGACTAGCGGGGGGGGACAATGAGCAGTTCTTC. This translates into CASSWTGLAGGDNEQFF.

V usage is TRBV19 and J usage is TRBJ1-1, with 7 positions matching TRBD1. This CDR3 is built from 12 residues. Germline V gene lookup returns CDR1 LNHDA and CDR2 SQIVND (reference sequence). V dropped 7 bases and J dropped 5; count of bases not matched to a gene: 4. CDR3 DNA: TGTGCCAGTAAAGGGGGCGCGACTGAAGCTTTCTTT. Translation: CASKGGATEAFF.

In DNA, the CDR3 is TGTGCCAGCAGCTTAGGGCTTATCGCGGGGGAAAAACTGTTTTTT. Its translation: CASSLGLIAGEKLFF. The chain carries TRBV7-9 and TRBJ1-4; no clear D gene. V dropped 1 base and J dropped 8 bases, with 14 bases sitting between them. The CDR3 length is 15 residues. CDR1 is SEHNR, CDR2 FQNEAQ, per germline (reference sequence).

The chain links TRBV7-5 to TRBJ2-5; TRBD2, the table's D call, was not compared with the DNA. TRBV7-5 is classified as a pseudogene. CDR3 length equals 12 residues. CDR3 sequence reads: CARSPGSETQYF. As DNA, the CDR3 is TGTGCCAGAAGCCCGGGGTCCGAGACCCAGTACTTC.

The J gene is TRBJ2-3, the V gene TRBV18; D is possibly TRBD1 (6 bases). With 5 bases removed from V and 6 bases from J, the gap between germline ends came to 15 bases. There are 14 residues in the CDR3. Germline V gives CDR1 KGHSH, CDR2 LQKENI. The CDR3 region is CASSYRAIQDTQYF. The CDR3, as DNA: TGTGCCAGCTCATACAGGGCCATACAGGATACGCAGTATTTT.

This chain links TRBV20-1 with TRBJ1-2, with D maybe TRBD1 (5 bases). Between the trimmed V and J ends, which lost 3 bases and 0 bases, there was a span of 11 bases. Looked up from germline, CDR1 is DFQATT and CDR2 is SNEGSKA (reference sequence). This CDR3 is built from 14 residues. The CDR3 region has the DNA TGCAGTGCTAGTGGGGACTTTCCTAACTATGGCTACACCTTC. This sequence encodes CSASGDFPNYGYTF.

V is TRBV24-1 and J is TRBJ2-1, with 16 positions matching TRBD2. There are 21 residues in the CDR3. Germline V gene sequence: CDR1 KGHDR, CDR2 SFDVKD. The junction had 10 bases not matched to a gene; V was cut back by 1 base and J by 2 bases. CDR3 sequence: CATSDLKRPGLAGGPYNEQFF. The CDR3 DNA is TGTGCCACCAGTGATTTAAAGCGACCGGGACTAGCGGGGGGGCCCTACAATGAGCAGTTCTTC.

The genes are TRBV4-1 and TRBJ2-1; possibly TRBD2 for D (5 bases). The CDR3 is 11 residues long. V lost 6 bases and J lost 9, with 9 bases in between. CDR1 and CDR2 (germline): MGHRA, YSYEKL. CDR3 bases: TGCGCCAGCAGTAGTGGAGGTGAGCAGTTCTTC. This encodes CASSSGGEQFF.

The V call is TRBV23-1, the J call TRBJ1-2, with TRBD1 as a possible D gene (5 bases). TRBV23-1 is marked as an open reading frame, function uncertain. V dropped 2 bases and J dropped 0 bases, with 16 bases sitting between them. The CDR3 loop spans 17 amino acids. The CDR3 sequence: CASSQTLTAVANYGYTF. The CDR3 DNA reads TGCGCCAGCAGTCAAACCCTGACAGCAGTAGCTAACTATGGCTACACCTTC.

The chain carries TRBV9 and TRBJ1-2; a possible D gene is TRBD1 (5 bases). The CDR3 runs 12 residues. V dropped 3 bases and J dropped 6 bases, with 9 bases sitting between them. Germline V gene data show CDR1 as SGDLS and CDR2 as YYNGEE. The CDR3 spells CASSDGTDGYTF. As DNA, the CDR3 is TGTGCCAGCAGCGATGGGACTGATGGCTACACCTTC.